This is a list of T cell receptor beta chains from one sample in a study of cytomegalovirus exposure and HLA in healthy donors. Libraries were prepared by immunoSEQ multiplex PCR; TCRdb keeps only in-frame clonotypes and omits some of them. The repertoire holds roughly 200,000 clones, with around 82% as singletons. Sequenced sample: PBMCs. Source of these receptors: a woman aged 25-40 years in good health and CMV-seropositive. Both conserved end residues are trimmed from each CDR3. Fields, in order: V gene, D gene, CDR3 protein. The D gene is left open where the match is weak.

>TRBV11-3|TRBD1
ASSATGVGSPLH
>TRBV11-2|-
ASSPGIYEQY
>TRBV28|TRBD2
ASSFTDRTSYEQY
>TRBV4-3|-
ASSQDRQGYYGYT
>TRBV5-1|TRBD1
ASSVTGTAYYEQY
>TRBV30|TRBD2
AWSGLAGTDTQY
>TRBV7-9|-
ASSLGQRGGAWNSPLH
>TRBV11-2|TRBD2
ASSLRVTGTSGNTDTQY
>TRBV5-4|TRBD1
ASSPGTGYVDYGYT
>TRBV5-4|-
ASSRALAGDTQY
>TRBV19|-
ASSARGGDGEAF
>TRBV6-6|TRBD1
ASSYSGGRNQPQH
>TRBV6-1|-
ASSEGGSGFSGGYT
>TRBV5-1|-
ASSLDLFLNTEAF
>TRBV5-6|TRBD1
ASSLDRGQRGYT
>TRBV5-6|-
ASSLFGVRTEAF
>TRBV28|-
ASSFIGYEQY
>TRBV19|-
ASSATLAGYNEQF
>TRBV4-2|-
ASSQDLENSPLH
>TRBV9|TRBD2
ASSVTSGYEQY
>TRBV5-5|TRBD1
ASSRTGDGEAF
>TRBV7-9|-
SSSLGRFATNEKLF
>TRBV4-1|-
ASSQAGRTERNTIY
>TRBV19|TRBD1
ASIMVGGANGYT
>TRBV4-1|-
ASSQTLTGQETQY
>TRBV6-5|TRBD1
ASSYGTGRLGEQY
>TRBV5-4|TRBD1
ASSLPRQGQGNTIY
>TRBV9|TRBD1
ASSVGGQRQMNYNEQF
>TRBV28|TRBD1
ASSFLQGDNQPQH